What follows are 13 T cell receptor beta chains derived from one specimen sequenced in a study of OX40 agonist ivuxolimab in advanced cancers. Measured with immunoSEQ multiplex PCR; TCRdb has only the in-frame clones, and not every one. Here the sample spans around 100,000 clones, roughly 90% being singletons. The sequencing here drew on CD4+ or CD8+ T cells sorted from blood, taken in a trial of the OX40 agonist ivuxolimab. The source is an adult with an advanced solid tumor such as melanoma, head and neck, liver or kidney cancer.

The J gene is TRBJ2-3, the V gene TRBV10-3; D might be TRBD1 (5 bases). V was clipped by 3 bases and J by 2 bases, with 15 bases between them. The CDR3 contains 16 residues. Germline CDR1 reads ENHRY; CDR2 reads SYGVKD. Here the CDR3 reads CAISDPGIAATDTQYF. The CDR3 coding sequence is TGTGCCATCAGTGACCCAGGGATCGCGGCCACAGATACGCAGTATTTT.

This clone has more than one count but fewer than ten. This sequence joins TRBV9 and TRBJ1-6; unclear D gene. From germline, CDR1 is SGDLS and CDR2 YYNGEE. CDR3 length: 14 residues. V lost 0 bases and J lost 9, with 10 bases in between. This CDR3 reads CASSVGESGSPLHF. The CDR3 bases are TGTGCCAGCAGCGTAGGGGAAAGCGGTTCACCCCTCCACTTT.

V gene TRBV18 combines with J gene TRBJ1-4; 11 bases are a match to TRBD1. After removal of 3 bases from V and 5 bases from J, the junction contained 5 bases not matched to a gene. The CDR3 is made up of 16 amino acids. Germline CDR1 KGHSH, CDR2 LQKENI. CDR3 sequence (DNA): TGTGCCAGCTCACCGGACAGGGGGCTCACAAATGAAAAACTGTTTTTT. This translates into CASSPDRGLTNEKLFF.

This chain joins TRBV28 and TRBJ1-1; 8 bases map to TRBD1. After removal of 6 bases from V and 3 bases from J, the junction contained 9 bases not matched to a gene. CDR1 is MDHEN and CDR2 is SYDVKM in the germline V gene. This CDR3 spans 15 amino acids. The CDR3 nucleotides are TGTGCCAGCAGCGAAAGGACAGGGAGGTACACTGAAGCTTTCTTT. Amino acid sequence: CASSERTGRYTEAFF.

The chain is built from TRBV27 and TRBJ2-2; 7 nucleotides line up with TRBD2. V lost 2 bases, J lost 4 bases, and 10 bases stayed unmatched. This CDR3 has 17 residues. Germline V gene sequence: CDR1 MNHEY, CDR2 SMNVEV (reference sequence). The CDR3 coding sequence is TGTGCCAGCAGTTTACTGGGGACTACTCAACGCACCGGGGAGCTGTTTTTT. Amino acid sequence: CASSLLGTTQRTGELFF.

The chain carries TRBV6-1 and TRBJ2-7; TRBD2 is a possible D gene (6 bases). V was trimmed by 5 bases and J by 4 bases, leaving 18 bases between them. This CDR3 is built from 15 residues. Germline CDR1 reads MNHNS; CDR2 reads SASEGT. The CDR3 DNA follows: TGTGCCAGCAGTCCCGGAACTAGCTCTGTTTACGAGCAGTACTTC. Encoded protein: CASSPGTSSVYEQYF.

The V gene is TRBV27, the J gene TRBJ1-1; maybe TRBD1 (6 bases). The V gene lost 0 bases and the J gene lost 1 base, with 21 bases spanning the gap. There are 19 residues in the CDR3. Germline V gene data show CDR1 as MNHEY and CDR2 as SMNVEV (reference sequence). CDR3 sequence reads: CASSLSSPVLGARNTEAFF. The CDR3 bases are TGTGCCAGCAGTTTATCATCTCCCGTCCTGGGGGCAAGGAACACTGAAGCTTTCTTT.

The V and J genes are TRBV6-6 and TRBJ1-5; TRBD1 matches at 9 bases. Germline V gene data show CDR1 as MNHNY and CDR2 as SVGAGI (reference sequence). J lost 6 bases, V lost 6 bases, and 9 bases had no gene match. This CDR3 has 15 residues. The CDR3 nucleotides are TGTGCCAGCAGAAACACAGGGGGCCCGGGTCAGCCCCAGCATTTT. Translating it yields CASRNTGGPGQPQHF.

This chain joins TRBV11-3 and TRBJ2-7; weak D call: TRBD1 (5 bases). CDR1 and CDR2 (germline): SGHNT, YENEEA. The CDR3 spans 13 residues. Trimming removed 3 bases at V and 3 bases at J, with 9 bases between. CDR3 nucleotides: TGTGCCAGCAGCTTGCAGGGAAGCTACGAGCAGTACTTC. Its protein is CASSLQGSYEQYF.

The chain uses TRBV11-2 and TRBJ1-1; weak D call: TRBD1 (5 bases). Germline V gene lookup returns CDR1 SGHAT and CDR2 FQNNGV. The CDR3 spans 14 residues. V was shortened by 2 bases and J by 5 bases, with 12 bases between the two germline ends. For the CDR3, the DNA is TGTGCCAGCAGCTTACCAGGGTACTTGACTGAAGCTTTCTTT. Residues: CASSLPGYLTEAFF. Variable domain in full (rest from reference TRBV11-2 and TRBJ1-1): EAGVAQSPRYKIIEKRQSVAFWCNPISGHATLYWYQQILGQGPKLLIQFQNNGVVDDSQLPKDRFSAERLKGVDSTLKIQPAKLEDSAVYLCASSLPGYLTEAFFGQGTRLTVV.

This clone was seen once. V usage is TRBV7-2 and J usage is TRBJ1-2; D not certain. Per the germline V gene, CDR1 is SGHTA and CDR2 is FQGNSA. Trimming left V 5 bases short and J 5 bases short, with 18 bases between. The CDR3 is 15 amino acids. CDR3 protein: CASSPLRTYNYGYTF. As DNA, the CDR3 is TGTGCCAGCAGCCCGCTTCGGACCTACAATTATGGCTACACCTTC.

This clone was counted a single time. The chain couples TRBV7-3 to TRBJ2-1; either TRBD1 or TRBD2 may supply D (5 bases each). Germline CDR1 and CDR2: SGHTA and FQGTGA. With 4 bases removed from V and 6 bases from J, the gap between germline ends came to 10 bases. This CDR3 has 13 residues. The DNA of the CDR3 is TGTGCCAGCAGCTCCGGGACCTTCAATGAGCAGTTCTTC. It is translated as CASSSGTFNEQFF.

The rearrangement uses TRBV6-1 and TRBJ1-5; no clear D gene. Trimming stripped 6 bases from V and 4 bases from J, with 13 bases between. Germline V gene lookup returns CDR1 MNHNS and CDR2 SASEGT. The CDR3 runs 14 residues. CDR3 sequence: CASSRGPENQPQHF. The CDR3 nucleotides read TGTGCCAGCAGCCGCGGACCGGAAAATCAGCCCCAGCATTTT.